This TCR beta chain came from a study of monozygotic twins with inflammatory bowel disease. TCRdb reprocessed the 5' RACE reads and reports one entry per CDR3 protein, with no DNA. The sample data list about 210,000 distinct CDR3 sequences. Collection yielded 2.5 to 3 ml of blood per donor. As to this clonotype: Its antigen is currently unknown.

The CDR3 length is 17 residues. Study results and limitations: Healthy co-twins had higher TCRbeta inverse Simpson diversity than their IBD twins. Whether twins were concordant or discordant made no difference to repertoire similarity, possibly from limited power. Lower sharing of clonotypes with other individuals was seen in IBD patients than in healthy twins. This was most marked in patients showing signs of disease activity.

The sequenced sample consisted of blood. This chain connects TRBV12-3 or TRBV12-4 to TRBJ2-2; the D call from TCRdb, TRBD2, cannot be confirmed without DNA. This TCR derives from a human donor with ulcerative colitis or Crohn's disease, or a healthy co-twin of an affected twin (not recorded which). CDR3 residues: CASILATTSGGAGELFF.